A selection of T cell receptor beta chains follows, all from one sample in a study of cytomegalovirus exposure and HLA in healthy donors. The protocol was immunoSEQ multiplex PCR, while the TCRdb copy is restricted to in-frame clones and leaves out a portion. This sample has around 99,000 clones, with over 75% found just once. The sequencing input was PBMCs. The receptors shown here come from a man aged 50 or older in good health and CMV-seropositive. CDR3s leave out the opening cysteine and the closing phenylalanine or tryptophan. A D gene is named only where the DNA matches it firmly.

CDR3 protein	V gene	D gene
SVEDIQREAF	TRBV29-1	.
ASITSPPGGYT	TRBV6-1	.
ASSRDSSETQY	TRBV18	.
ASSSGPAQPQH	TRBV11-2	.
ASSRAGANYGYT	TRBV18	.
ASSLPLGEAETQY	TRBV7-2	.
ASSLTGQATYEQY	TRBV7-8	TRBD1
ASSLITGDGYT	TRBV7-9	TRBD1
ASSQDQTGDYGYT	TRBV4-3	TRBD1
SARAGGRGEKLF	TRBV29-1	.
ASSEQESIGGYT	TRBV2	.
AWGGSYGYT	TRBV30	.
AWSAGAGDGYP	TRBV30	.
ASSIDRGFAYEQY	TRBV11-2	TRBD1
AWSVDRVNEKLF	TRBV30	TRBD1
ASSLAGQANSYNEQF	TRBV7-9	TRBD1
ASSYYDSYGYT	TRBV6-5	.
AWATGQGTNEKLF	TRBV30	.